This paragraph reports one TCR beta chain. Its antigen remains unidentified. Generated by immunoSEQ multiplex PCR, the TCRdb table keeps only in-frame clones and is missing some. This repertoire shows 100,000 to 130,000 clones, approximately 85% found once; its top ten account for approximately 3%. The data belong to a study of cytomegalovirus exposure and HLA in healthy donors. Study results and caveats: Overall, about 160 TCR beta chains were annotated as cytomegalovirus-associated. In the 120 or so validation repertoires, 94% of cluster scores exceeded 0, per a later analysis.

With V trimmed by 7 bases and J by 9 bases, 12 bases remained unmatched. The CDR3 has 13 amino acids. CDR1 is LNHNV, CDR2 YYDKDF, per germline (reference sequence). The donors were part of the validation cohort of 100 to 150 subjects. That cohort was separate from the first cohort, which comprised fewer than 800 subjects. The clonotype originates from a woman aged 18-29 years in good health and CMV-seronegative. This chain uses TRBV15 with TRBJ2-7; 7 nucleotides agree with TRBD2. Sequenced input: PBMCs. The CDR3 bases are TGTGCCACCAACCCGGACGGGGGACTACGGCAGTACTTC. Protein sequence: CATNPDGGLRQYF.